This entry describes one T cell receptor beta chain. Losses at the gene ends were 3 bases for V and 5 bases for J; bases not matched to a gene: 7. Germline loops: CDR1 MGHRA, CDR2 YSYEKL. The CDR3 contains 14 residues. The repertoire was sequenced with immunoSEQ multiplex PCR; TCRdb's copy has only in-frame clones and lacks some. This table holds under 90,000 clones, over 90% found once. These data are taken from a study of technical replicates of blood from a few donors. The clonotype was recovered from a human donor in good health. The sample consisted of T cells isolated from PBMCs. The chain has TRBV4-1 and TRBJ2-7; 7 nucleotides match TRBD1. CDR3 DNA sequence: TGCGCCAGCAGCCATGACCTCGGACAGGACGAGCAGTACTTC. Translating it yields CASSHDLGQDEQYF.